This T cell receptor beta chain originates from a study of T cells in Graves' hyperthyroidism and ophthalmopathy (dated by TCRdb to the late 2010s). Concerning the study at large: Peripheral blood samples were taken at initial diagnosis, before any treatment was given. An independent validation cohort of under 20 hyperthyroidism patients and about 15 patients who later progressed to ophthalmopathy tested prospective prediction of ophthalmopathy. Following sampling, methimazole starting at 30 mg daily was given to hyperthyroidism patients, and high-dose intravenous methylprednisolone was given to ophthalmopathy patients. For training and testing, the roughly 93 patients in the discovery cohort were randomly divided in a 7:3 ratio. To identify TCR V-J signatures that set the groups apart, the researchers used a discovery cohort of approximately 98 patients, made up of 43 with Graves' ophthalmopathy and about 55 with stable Graves' hyperthyroidism. The paper describes TCR Vbeta CDR3 sequencing of roughly 130 peripheral blood samples, made up of 43 ophthalmopathy patients, around 73 hyperthyroidism patients and 17 progressor patients. In more than 5 Graves' hyperthyroidism patients, the study also compared T-cell repertoires from thyroid tissue with T-cell repertoires from blood.

The TCR beta CDR3 regions were amplified from the RNA transcripts. For the first round of RT-PCR on the TCR CDR3, the HTBI primer set was used together with the Qiagen OneStep RT-PCR kit. Libraries were constructed in a second round of multiplex PCR, after which size selection and purification were performed. Paired-end sequencing of the libraries was performed with 100 bp reads on an Illumina HiSeq2000. On the authors' methods: SOAPnuke was used to process the raw data, throwing out any read that contained adapters or uncalled bases, had a mean Phred below 15, or lacked an exact constant-primer or identifier match. High-quality paired reads were merged using COPE v1.2.5, and each unique nucleotide sequence was defined as a clonotype. Clonotypes were aligned to IMGT TRBV, TRBD and TRBJ reference segments using MiTCR v1.1. The analysis included only V-J combinations with a frequency above 0.0001, which together covered around 99% of the repertoires. A TCS score was defined as the ratio between F50 (clonal expansion) and ExV (chaos), using BLOSUM62-based TCRdist between CDR3 peptides within each V-J. Welch's t-statistics and random forest reduced around 550 V-J features to roughly 13, which were used in a naive Bayes classifier (R e1071). TCRdb reworked the public reads: Q25 trimming with fastp, MiXCR clone assembly, productive beta chains retained. For every CDR3 protein sequence, its rows merge into one entry that carries the most common genes and DNA. The V and J calls shown here were made by TCRdb, not taken from the authors' results. The sample profile shows hundreds of thousands of distinct CDR3 sequences; roughly 14% of them were found once. Around 14% of the sample lies in the top ten.

This clonotype was counted at least ten times. No cognate antigen has been identified for it. No base qualities exist here, and no much larger clone lies one base off it. Summary of the overall study and its limitations: In cross-validation, a model built on a 13 V-J signature told ophthalmopathy apart from stable hyperthyroidism with over 85% sensitivity and about 81% specificity, and in testing the same model reached 80%/75%. In validation, progression to ophthalmopathy was predicted by the model with nearly 71% sensitivity and 72% to 80% specificity, a median of 6.5 months before onset. Sample size was not statistically predetermined, and investigators were not blinded to group allocation. Blood samples also contained most of the expanded thyroid clonotypes (frequency above 0.001), which suggests that blood repertoires may reflect thyroid immune responses.

V loses 3 bases, J loses 5 bases, and the germline ends lie 11 bases apart. CDR1 and CDR2 were assigned from the germline V gene as SNHLY and FYNNEI. From cysteine to phenylalanine, the CDR3 is 14 amino acids long. Only CDR3 DNA remains: 42 bases, in frame from the first base. Ophthalmopathy patients had moderately to severely active disease, Clinical Activity Score of at least 3, NOSPECS grade of at least 4, and duration under 3 months. Any patient with an uncontrolled infection, another autoimmune disease, pregnancy or lactation was excluded. Diagnoses were based on clinical symptoms, serum thyroxine and TRAb, thyroid ultrasound and orbital computed tomography. PBMCs were isolated from 10 ml of fresh peripheral blood by Ficoll-Paque density gradient centrifugation. Total RNA was extracted using Trizol reagent, and RNA quality was assessed on an Agilent 2100 Bioanalyzer.

This receptor was identified in a man aged 18 to 30 with Graves' ophthalmopathy. The specimen was blood. The V gene is TRBV2 and the J gene is TRBJ2-1; 6 matching bases give a weak D call of TRBD1. The DNA is as follows: TGTGCCAGCAGTGAGGTGGGGGCCGACAATGAGCAGTTCTTC. Its amino acids are CASSEVGADNEQFF.